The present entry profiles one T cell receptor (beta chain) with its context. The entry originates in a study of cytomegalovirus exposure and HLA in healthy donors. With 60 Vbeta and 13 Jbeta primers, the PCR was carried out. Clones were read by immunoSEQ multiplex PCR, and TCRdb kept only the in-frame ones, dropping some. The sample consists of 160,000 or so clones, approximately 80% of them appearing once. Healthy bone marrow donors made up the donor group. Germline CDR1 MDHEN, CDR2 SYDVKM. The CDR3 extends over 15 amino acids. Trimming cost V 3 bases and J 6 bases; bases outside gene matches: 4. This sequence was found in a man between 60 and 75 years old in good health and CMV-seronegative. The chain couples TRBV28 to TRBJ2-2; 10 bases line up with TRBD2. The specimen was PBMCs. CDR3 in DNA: TGTGCCAGCAGTTTCCCTAGCGGGAGTCCCGGGGAGCTGTTTTTT. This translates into CASSFPSGSPGELFF.